A single sample is the source of the 6 T cell receptor beta chains below, sequenced in a study of T cell repertoires in aging, cancer and after chemotherapy. Peripheral blood genomic DNA, not sorted cells or RNA, was the template. A mixed TRB-A/B primer pool amplified rearranged TRB by multiplex touch-down PCR. TCRdb ran MiXCR on the multiplex PCR reads and lists one entry per CDR3 protein. Of about 9,800 distinct CDR3 sequences in the sample, less than 45% were seen once. The sample taken for sequencing was blood. These receptors were obtained from a human donor in good health.

This clonotype came up a few times. CDR3 bases: TGTGCCAGCAGTTACGTTGCGGACCCCTCCGAGCAGTACTTC. This translates into CASSYVADPSEQYF. The genes are TRBV6-2 or TRBV6-3 and TRBJ2-7; D is undetermined. This CDR3 comprises 14 residues. Between the trimmed V and J ends, which lost 2 bases and 6 bases, there was a span of 14 bases. Germline CDR1 and CDR2: MNHEY and SVGEGT.

The J gene is TRBJ2-2, the V gene TRBV5-5; TRBD2 agrees at 13 bases. With V trimmed by 7 bases and J by 7 bases, 7 bases remained unmatched. This CDR3 has 15 residues. Germline lookup yields CDR1 SGHKS and CDR2 YYEKEE (reference sequence). The CDR3 loop is CASGLAGDGGGELFF. As DNA, the CDR3 is TGTGCCAGCGGACTAGCGGGAGACGGGGGCGGGGAGCTGTTTTTT.

This clonotype was seen a few times. The V call is TRBV6-2 or TRBV6-3, the J call TRBJ2-4; 10 positions match TRBD2. The V and J ends lost 9 bases and 6 bases, in that order; junction bases with no gene match: 5. Looked up from germline, CDR1 is MNHEY and CDR2 is SVGEGT. This CDR3 region has 13 residues. The CDR3 loop reads CASSAGGPNIQYF. The CDR3, as DNA: TGTGCCAGTTCAGCGGGAGGGCCAAACATTCAGTACTTC.

This clonotype was observed a few times. The genes are TRBV30 and TRBJ1-2, with D unclear. The CDR3 has 12 residues. Germline loops: CDR1 GTSNPN, CDR2 SVGIG (reference sequence). Trimming shortened V by 0 bases and J by 7 bases, and 9 bases separated the two germline ends. The CDR3 sequence: CAWSVDMGGYTF. CDR3 nucleotides: TGTGCCTGGAGTGTAGACATGGGTGGCTACACCTTC.

J is TRBJ2-1 and V is TRBV20-1; no clear D. V was clipped by 1 base and J by 1 base, with 17 bases between them. The CDR3 spans 17 residues. Germline loops: CDR1 DFQATT, CDR2 SNEGSKA (reference sequence). DNA of the CDR3: TGCAGTGCTAGAGTCGCCAGTCTAGAAGGGTCCTACAATGAGCAGTTCTTC. Its protein is CSARVASLEGSYNEQFF.

V gene TRBV30 combines with J gene TRBJ1-5; the D is unclear. Germline lookup yields CDR1 GTSNPN and CDR2 SVGIG (reference sequence). The length of the CDR3 is 13 residues. V was trimmed by 1 base and J by 3 bases, leaving 7 bases between them. In DNA form, the CDR3 reads TGTGCCTGGAGTGAACAGAACAATCAGCCCCAGCATTTT. Amino acids: CAWSEQNNQPQHF.